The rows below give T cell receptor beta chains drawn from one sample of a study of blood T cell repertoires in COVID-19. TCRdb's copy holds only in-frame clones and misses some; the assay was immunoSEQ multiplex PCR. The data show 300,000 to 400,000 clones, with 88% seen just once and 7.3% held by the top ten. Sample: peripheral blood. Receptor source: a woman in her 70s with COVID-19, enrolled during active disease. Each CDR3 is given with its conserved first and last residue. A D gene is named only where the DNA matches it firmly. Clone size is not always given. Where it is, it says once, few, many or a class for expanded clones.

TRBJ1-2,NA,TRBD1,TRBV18,TGTGCCAGCTCGACACAGGGGGCAGGGTATGGCTACACCTTC,CASSTQGAGYGYTF
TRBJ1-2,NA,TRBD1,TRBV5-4,TGTGCCAGCAGTTTGGGACAGGACTATGGCTACACCTTC,CASSLGQDYGYTF
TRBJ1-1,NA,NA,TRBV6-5,TGTGCCAGCAGTTACCTCTGGGGGGAGAACACTGAAGCTTTCTTT,CASSYLWGENTEAFF
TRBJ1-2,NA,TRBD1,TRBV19,TGTGCCAGTAGCCTCGGGACAGTCTATGGCTACACCTTC,CASSLGTVYGYTF
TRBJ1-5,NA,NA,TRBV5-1,TGCGCCAGCAGCTTGGCGCCAGGAAACAATCAGCCCCAGCATTTT,CASSLAPGNNQPQHF
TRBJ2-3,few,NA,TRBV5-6,TGTGCCAGCAGCTTCTCCAGCACAGATACGCAGTATTTT,CASSFSSTDTQYF
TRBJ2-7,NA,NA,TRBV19,TGTGCCAGTAGTCCCGCCGGGATACGGAACGAGCAGTACTTC,CASSPAGIRNEQYF
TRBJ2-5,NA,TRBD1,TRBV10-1,TGCGCCAGCAGTGAGGAACAGGGGTGGGAGACCCAGTACTTC,CASSEEQGWETQYF
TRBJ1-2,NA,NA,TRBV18,TGTGCCAGCTCACGAGGTTCTAACTATGGCTACACCTTC,CASSRGSNYGYTF
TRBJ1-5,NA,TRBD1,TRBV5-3,TGTGCCAGAAGCTTGGTGGTGACAGGGGCGGTCAACAATCAGCCCCAGCATTTT,CARSLVVTGAVNNQPQHF
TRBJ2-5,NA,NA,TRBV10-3,TGTGCCATCAGTGTAAGAGATATCCAAGAGACCCAGTACTTC,CAISVRDIQETQYF
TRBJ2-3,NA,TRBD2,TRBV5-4,TGTGCCAGCAGACGGGGGGACACAGATACGCAGTATTTT,CASRRGDTDTQYF
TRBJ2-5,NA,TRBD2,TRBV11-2,TGTGCCAGCAGCTTTATTAGCGCGGGGGGGCCTCGGGAGACCCAGTACTTC,CASSFISAGGPRETQYF
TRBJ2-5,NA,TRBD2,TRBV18,TGTGCCAGCTCACCATTAGGGACTAGCAGGGAGACCCAGTACTTC,CASSPLGTSRETQYF
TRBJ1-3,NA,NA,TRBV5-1,TGCGCCAGCAGCCTAAACGGGGGGCGCGGAAACACCATATATTTT,CASSLNGGRGNTIYF